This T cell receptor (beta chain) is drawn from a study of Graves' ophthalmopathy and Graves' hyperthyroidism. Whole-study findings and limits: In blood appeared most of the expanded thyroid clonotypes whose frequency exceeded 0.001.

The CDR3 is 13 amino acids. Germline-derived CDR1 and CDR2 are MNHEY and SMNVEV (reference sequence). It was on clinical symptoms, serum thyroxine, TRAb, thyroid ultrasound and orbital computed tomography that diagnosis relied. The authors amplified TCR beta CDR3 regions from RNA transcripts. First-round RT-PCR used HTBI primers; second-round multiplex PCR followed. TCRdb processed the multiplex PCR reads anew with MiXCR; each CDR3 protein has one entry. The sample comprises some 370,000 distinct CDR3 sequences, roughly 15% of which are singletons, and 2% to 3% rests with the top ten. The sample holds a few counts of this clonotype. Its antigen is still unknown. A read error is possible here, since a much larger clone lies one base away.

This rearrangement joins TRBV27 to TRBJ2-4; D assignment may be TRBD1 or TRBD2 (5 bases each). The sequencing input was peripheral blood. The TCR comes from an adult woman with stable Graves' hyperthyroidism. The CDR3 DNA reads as TGTGCCAGCAGTTTATTTCAGGGAGACATTAAGTACTTC. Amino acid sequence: CASSLFQGDIKYF.